The clone carrying this T cell receptor (beta chain) was observed at least ten times. Its antigen is not identified. Noted time point: longitudinal time-point 2. V shed 4 bases and J shed 7 bases, with 14 bases lying between them. The germline CDR1 and CDR2 sequences are LNHDA and SQIVND (reference sequence). The CDR3 sequence is 14 residues long. This record comes from a study of neurological immune-mediated disorders. Study outcomes and limitations: Among 34 multiple sclerosis patients, 18 had repertoires that phylogenetic grouping placed in one related-CDR3 cluster, a possible signature.

From the 5' RACE reads, TCRdb called clonotypes with MiXCR, one entry per CDR3 protein. The repertoire holds about 80,000 distinct CDR3 sequences, approximately 6% seen once, with roughly 8.6% in the top ten. The rearrangement joins TRBV19 to TRBJ2-1, with no clear D. Source material: PBMCs. This receptor was obtained from a woman aged 55-70 years with multiple sclerosis. The CDR3 sequence: CASSKGPPRNEQFF. For the CDR3, the DNA is TGTGCCAGTAGTAAAGGACCCCCGAGGAATGAGCAGTTCTTC.